The rows below give T cell receptor beta chains drawn from one sample of a study of early T cells in non-severe SARS-CoV-2 infection. TCRdb reprocessed the 5' RACE reads via MiXCR and lists one record per CDR3 protein. The repertoire includes fewer than 120,000 distinct CDR3 sequences, over 10% of them detected once, and 3% to 4.5% sits in the top ten. The source was whole blood, collected at baseline. The source is an adult who was a healthcare worker with PCR-confirmed SARS-CoV-2 infection or an uninfected control (not recorded which). Both conserved end residues are part of each CDR3. The D gene is left open where the match is weak. Size is omitted from some rows. Given values are once, few, many or a class for expanded clones.

NA NA TRBJ2-7 TRBV30 TGTGCCTGGAAAGGGATCCTTACAGGTCCGCGGACCTACGAGCAGTACTTC CAWKGILTGPRTYEQYF
NA few TRBJ2-5 TRBV5-4 TGTGCCAGCAGCTTGAGAGGTGAAGAGACCCAGTACTTC CASSLRGEETQYF
TRBD1 few TRBJ1-6 TRBV5-1 TGCGCCAGCAGAGAGAACAGGGGGAATTCACCCCTCCACTTT CASRENRGNSPLHF
TRBD2 few TRBJ2-7 TRBV3-1 TGTGCCAGCAGCCAAAGGGTGGAACGTGGCGGGGGATACGAGCAGTACTTC CASSQRVERGGGYEQYF
NA few TRBJ2-6 TRBV2 TGTGCCAGCACCGGCTACACCTCTGGGGCCAACGTCCTGACTTTC CASTGYTSGANVLTF
NA NA TRBJ2-7 TRBV6-2/TRBV6-3 TGTGCCAGCAGTTGGGACTCACAAGCAAACGAGCAGTACTTC CASSWDSQANEQYF
NA few TRBJ1-1 TRBV7-9 TGTGCCAGCAGCACGAGTCGACACCAAGCTTTCTTT CASSTSRHQAFF
NA few TRBJ2-3 TRBV5-1 TGCGCCAGCAGCCCGGGCTCGGGGTCAGATACGCAGTATTTT CASSPGSGSDTQYF
NA many TRBJ2-5 TRBV12-3/TRBV12-4 TGTGCCAGCAGGGACCAGGAGGGGGGGGCAGAGACCCAGTACTTC CASRDQEGGAETQYF
NA NA TRBJ1-1 TRBV4-1 TGCGCCAGCAGCCAAGGGATAGGAGGGAACACTGAAGCTTTCTTT CASSQGIGGNTEAFF
TRBD2 NA TRBJ2-3 TRBV29-1 TGCAGCGTTGAAATAACTAGCGGGGGAGGAACAGATACGCAGTATTTT CSVEITSGGGTDTQYF
NA NA TRBJ1-4 TRBV7-2 TGTGCCGGCAGCCCAGGACACCCAACTAATGAAAAACTGTTTTTT CAGSPGHPTNEKLFF
TRBD2 many TRBJ2-6 TRBV19 TGTGCCAGTAGTCTAGCGGGGGGGCCGTCTGGGGCCAACGTCCTGACTTTC CASSLAGGPSGANVLTF
TRBD2 few TRBJ2-3 TRBV6-6 TGTGCCAGCAGTTCATCGGTGAGAAGCGGGAGGTTAGATACGCAGTATTTT CASSSSVRSGRLDTQYF
NA NA TRBJ2-2 TRBV5-5 TGTGCCAGCAGCTCCACCGGGACGATTAACACCGGGGAGCTGTTTTTT CASSSTGTINTGELFF
NA few TRBJ1-1 TRBV18 TGTGCCAGCTCACCACCGACCCGCACTGAAGCTTTCTTT CASSPPTRTEAFF
NA NA TRBJ2-5 TRBV7-2 TGTGCCAGCAGTCTGACCACCTTCCAAGAGACCCAGTACTTC CASSLTTFQETQYF
NA NA TRBJ1-1 TRBV30 TGTGCCTGGAGATATGGAGGCACTGAAGCTTTCTTT CAWRYGGTEAFF
NA NA TRBJ1-1 TRBV27 TGTGCCAGCAGTTTACTACAGAGTAACACTGAAGCTTTCTTT CASSLLQSNTEAFF
NA few TRBJ2-3 TRBV7-9 TGTGCCAGCAGCCTTCCAGGTGGAGATACGCAGTATTTT CASSLPGGDTQYF
NA NA TRBJ1-5 TRBV28 TGTGCCAGCAGTTTAGCTCCCTTGCAGCCCCAGCATTTT CASSLAPLQPQHF
NA few TRBJ1-6 TRBV3-1 TGTGCCAGCAGCCAAAACAGCCGACCTAATTCACCCCTCCACTTT CASSQNSRPNSPLHF
NA many TRBJ2-5 TRBV5-4 TGTGCCAGCAGCTTGGCGGGGAGCCGTAGTGTAGAGACCCAGTACTTC CASSLAGSRSVETQYF
NA NA TRBJ2-7 TRBV7-8 TGTGCCAGCAGCCAGGGCCGGCTAGCGCCTTACGAGCAGTACTTC CASSQGRLAPYEQYF
NA few TRBJ2-7 TRBV9 TGTGCCAGCAGCGTAGCACAGGGTTCCCAGTACGAGCAGTACTTC CASSVAQGSQYEQYF
TRBD1 NA TRBJ1-1 TRBV29-1 TGCAGCGGCCAAGACAGGGCTGAAGCTTTCTTT CSGQDRAEAFF
NA few TRBJ2-3 TRBV11-2 TGTGCCAGCGGGCCATGGGCGAGCACAGATACGCAGTATTTT CASGPWASTDTQYF
TRBD2 NA TRBJ2-2 TRBV10-2 TGCGCCAGCAAGGGGAGTAGCGGGAGTGGGAACACCGGGGAGCTGTTTTTT CASKGSSGSGNTGELFF
NA few TRBJ1-2 TRBV7-2 TGTGCCAGCAGCTTACGGGCCTATGGCTACACCTTC CASSLRAYGYTF
NA many TRBJ2-7 TRBV6-5 TGTGCCAGCAGTTACTCATTCGGACAGCAATCCTACGAGCAGTACTTC CASSYSFGQQSYEQYF
TRBD2 NA TRBJ2-1 TRBV2 TGTGCCAGCAGGCAGGGACTAGCGGGTCCGACCGAGCAGTTCTTC CASRQGLAGPTEQFF
NA NA TRBJ1-4 TRBV20-1 TGCAGTGCTACCCGGGGGTCCGATGAAAAACTGTTTTTT CSATRGSDEKLFF
TRBD2 NA TRBJ2-5 TRBV10-3 TGTGCCATCAGTGCAGCGGGAGTGGAGACCCAGTACTTC CAISAAGVETQYF
TRBD1 few TRBJ2-1 TRBV11-3 TGTGCCAGCAGCGTCGGACAGGGTATCAGCGATGAGCAGTTCTTC CASSVGQGISDEQFF
NA few TRBJ2-2 TRBV6-5 TGTGCCAGCAGTTACTCGATGGGGCCCGGGGAGCTGTTTTTT CASSYSMGPGELFF
NA NA TRBJ1-3 TRBV9 TGTGCCAGCAGCACCAGTCCAGGGAACACCATATATTTT CASSTSPGNTIYF
TRBD2 NA TRBJ2-1 TRBV7-9 TGTGCCAGCACTCTAGCGGGAACCTACAATGAGCAGTTCTTC CASTLAGTYNEQFF
TRBD1 few TRBJ1-4 TRBV6-5 TGTGCCAGCAGTTTCGGACAGGCAGCAACTAATGAAAAACTGTTTTTT CASSFGQAATNEKLFF
NA NA TRBJ1-2 TRBV6-5 TGTGCCAGCAGAAGACAGGACGTTAACTATGGCTACACCTTC CASRRQDVNYGYTF
NA many TRBJ2-7 TRBV4-1 TGCGCCAGCAGCCAATTCCTCTCTAGCGTTTCCTACGAGCAGTACTTC CASSQFLSSVSYEQYF
TRBD2 few TRBJ2-1 TRBV28 TGTGCCAGCAGTTTATTTAGCGGGGGGAGGAATGAGCAGTTCTTC CASSLFSGGRNEQFF
NA NA TRBJ2-1 TRBV14 TGTGCCAGCAGCCAACTCCTCAGGGGTCGGGGTTCCTACAATGAGCAGTTCTTC CASSQLLRGRGSYNEQFF
TRBD1 NA TRBJ1-1 TRBV27 TGTGCCAGCAGTTTAGACAGGGCCCTTATGAACACTGAAGCTTTCTTT CASSLDRALMNTEAFF
TRBD1 few TRBJ2-5 TRBV7-9 TGTGCCAGCAGCCGGGGACAGGCGCCGACCCAGTACTTC CASSRGQAPTQYF
NA NA TRBJ2-4 TRBV20-1 TGCAGTGCTAGAGTGGTAGCCAAAAACATTCAGTACTTC CSARVVAKNIQYF
NA few TRBJ1-2 TRBV12-3/TRBV12-4 TGTGCCAGCAGTGTGGGACGGCTGGGGGGCTATGGCTACACCTTC CASSVGRLGGYGYTF
NA many TRBJ1-2 TRBV2 TGTGCCAGCATGGTCGGAGGGGCTCTTTATGGCTACACCTTC CASMVGGALYGYTF
NA few TRBJ1-2 TRBV7-9 TGTGCCAGCAGTCGCAGAGATCGGGGCTACACCTTC CASSRRDRGYTF
NA few TRBJ2-1 TRBV11-2 TGTGCCAGCAGCCGAACCCAAGGGGCTAGTCTTATCTACAATGAGCAGTTCTTC CASSRTQGASLIYNEQFF